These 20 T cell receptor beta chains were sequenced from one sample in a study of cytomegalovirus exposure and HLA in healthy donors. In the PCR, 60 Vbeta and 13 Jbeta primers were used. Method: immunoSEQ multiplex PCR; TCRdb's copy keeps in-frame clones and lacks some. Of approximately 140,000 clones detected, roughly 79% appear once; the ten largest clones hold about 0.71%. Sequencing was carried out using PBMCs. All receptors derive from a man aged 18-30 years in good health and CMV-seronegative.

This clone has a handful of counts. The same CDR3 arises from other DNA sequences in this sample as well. CDR3 residues: CASSSQGPAGTGELFF. CDR3 nucleotides: TGTGCCAGTAGTTCCCAGGGCCCCGCCGGCACCGGGGAGCTGTTTTTT. The chain uses TRBV19 and TRBJ2-2, with a weak D call TRBD1 (5 bases). The germline V gene encodes CDR1 LNHDA and CDR2 SQIVND (reference sequence). The CDR3 has 16 amino acids. V was trimmed by 5 bases and J by 4 bases, leaving 17 bases between them.

CDR3 sequence reads: CASRERQTAYNEQFF. The CDR3 nucleotides are TGTGCCAGCAGGGAGAGACAGACTGCCTACAATGAGCAGTTCTTC. The chain links TRBV25-1 to TRBJ2-1; D is perhaps TRBD1 (5 bases). From germline, CDR1 is MGHDK and CDR2 SYGVNS. The ends were cut back, 6 bases at V and 2 bases at J, with 14 bases in the middle. The CDR3 has 15 amino acids.

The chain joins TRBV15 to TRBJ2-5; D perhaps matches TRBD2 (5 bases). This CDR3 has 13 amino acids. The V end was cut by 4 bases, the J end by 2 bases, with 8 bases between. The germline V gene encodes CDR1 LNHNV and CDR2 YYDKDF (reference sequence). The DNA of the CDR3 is TGTGCCACCAGCACCCGGGATCAAGAGACCCAGTACTTC. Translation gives CATSTRDQETQYF.

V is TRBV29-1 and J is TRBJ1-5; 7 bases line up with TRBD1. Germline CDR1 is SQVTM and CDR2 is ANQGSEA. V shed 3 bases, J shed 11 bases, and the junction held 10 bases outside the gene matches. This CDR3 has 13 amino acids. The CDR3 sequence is CSVDTTGDRTQHF. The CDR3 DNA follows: TGCAGCGTTGATACTACAGGGGATCGAACCCAGCATTTT.

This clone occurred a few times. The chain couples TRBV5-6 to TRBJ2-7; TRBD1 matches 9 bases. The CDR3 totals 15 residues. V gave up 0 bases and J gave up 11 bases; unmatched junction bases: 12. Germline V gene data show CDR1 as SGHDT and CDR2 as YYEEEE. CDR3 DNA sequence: TGTGCCAGCAGCTTGGGAACGGGACAGGGAGGTAAGGAGTACTTC. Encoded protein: CASSLGTGQGGKEYF.

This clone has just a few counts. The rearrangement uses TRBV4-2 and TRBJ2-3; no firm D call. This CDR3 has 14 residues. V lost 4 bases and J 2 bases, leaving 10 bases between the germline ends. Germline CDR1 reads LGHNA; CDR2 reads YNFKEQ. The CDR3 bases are TGTGCCAGCAGCCCCGACTCGACCACAGATACGCAGTATTTT. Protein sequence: CASSPDSTTDTQYF.

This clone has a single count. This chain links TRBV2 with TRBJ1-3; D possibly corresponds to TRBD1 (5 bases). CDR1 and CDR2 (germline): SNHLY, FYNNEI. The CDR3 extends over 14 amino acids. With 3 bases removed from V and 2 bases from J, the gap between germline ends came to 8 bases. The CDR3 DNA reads TGTGCCAGCAGTGAGACAGTAACTGGAAACACCATATATTTT. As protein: CASSETVTGNTIYF.

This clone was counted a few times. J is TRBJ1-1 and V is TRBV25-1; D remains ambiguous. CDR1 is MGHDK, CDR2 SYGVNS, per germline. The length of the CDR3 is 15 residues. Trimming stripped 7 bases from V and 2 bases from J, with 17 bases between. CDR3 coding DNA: TGTGCCAGCAAATGGGGAGGTTCCCGTAACACTGAAGCTTTCTTT. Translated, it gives CASKWGGSRNTEAFF. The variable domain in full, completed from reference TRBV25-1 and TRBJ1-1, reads EADIYQTPRYLVIGTGKKITLECSQTMGHDKMYWYQQDPGMELHLIHYSYGVNSTEKGDLSSESTVSRIRTEHFPLTLESARPSHTSQYLCASKWGGSRNTEAFFGQGTRLTVV.

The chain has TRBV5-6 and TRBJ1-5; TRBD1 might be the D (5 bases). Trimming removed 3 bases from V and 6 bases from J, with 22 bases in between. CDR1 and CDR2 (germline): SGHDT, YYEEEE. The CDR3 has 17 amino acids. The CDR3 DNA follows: TGTGCCAGCAGCTGGGGGACTAGTGAGCGAAGAGGTCAGCCCCAGCATTTT. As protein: CASSWGTSERRGQPQHF.

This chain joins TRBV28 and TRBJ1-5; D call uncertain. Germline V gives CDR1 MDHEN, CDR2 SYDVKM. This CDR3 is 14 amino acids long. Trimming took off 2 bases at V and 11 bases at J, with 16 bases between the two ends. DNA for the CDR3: TGTGCCAGCAGTTTAGGTCCAGGCCCTTTGACCCAGCATTTT. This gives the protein CASSLGPGPLTQHF.

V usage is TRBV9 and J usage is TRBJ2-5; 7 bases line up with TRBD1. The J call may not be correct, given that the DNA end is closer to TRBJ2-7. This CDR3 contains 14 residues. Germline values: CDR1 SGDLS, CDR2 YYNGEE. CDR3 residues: CASSVAGTDYEQYF. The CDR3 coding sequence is TGTGCCAGCAGCGTAGCCGGGACAGACTACGAGCAGTACTTC.

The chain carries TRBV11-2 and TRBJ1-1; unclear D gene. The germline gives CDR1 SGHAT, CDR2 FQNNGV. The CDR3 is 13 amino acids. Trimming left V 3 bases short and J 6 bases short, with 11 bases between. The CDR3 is CASSFSFIAEAFF. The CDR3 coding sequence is TGTGCCAGCAGCTTTAGCTTTATCGCTGAAGCTTTCTTT.

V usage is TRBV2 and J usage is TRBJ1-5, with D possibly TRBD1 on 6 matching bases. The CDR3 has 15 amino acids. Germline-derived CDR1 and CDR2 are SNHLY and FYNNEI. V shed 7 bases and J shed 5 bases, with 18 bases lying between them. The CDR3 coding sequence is TGTGCCAGCAAAGGGACACCCCGAAATGATCAGCCCCAGCATTTT. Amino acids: CASKGTPRNDQPQHF.

CDR3 amino acids: CASSLTGKTNEKLFF. The CDR3 coding sequence is TGCGCCAGCAGCTTGACAGGAAAAACTAATGAAAAACTGTTTTTT. The chain carries TRBV5-1 and TRBJ1-4; weak D call: TRBD1 (5 bases). There are 15 residues in the CDR3. With 1 base removed from V and 1 base from J, the gap between germline ends came to 8 bases. The germline CDR1 and CDR2 sequences are SGHRS and YFSETQ.

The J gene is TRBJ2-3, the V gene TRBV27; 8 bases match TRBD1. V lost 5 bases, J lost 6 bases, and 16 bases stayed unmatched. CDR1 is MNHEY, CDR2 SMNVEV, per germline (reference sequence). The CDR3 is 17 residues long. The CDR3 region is CASSAGGVLQLGDTQYF. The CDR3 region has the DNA TGTGCCAGCAGTGCAGGGGGCGTGTTGCAATTGGGTGATACGCAGTATTTT.

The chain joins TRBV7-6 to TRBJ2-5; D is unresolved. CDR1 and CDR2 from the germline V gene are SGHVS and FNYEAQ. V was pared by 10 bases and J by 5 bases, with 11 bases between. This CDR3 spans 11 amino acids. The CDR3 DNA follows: TGTGCCACCGCATACGAGGAGACCCAGTACTTC. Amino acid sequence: CATAYEETQYF. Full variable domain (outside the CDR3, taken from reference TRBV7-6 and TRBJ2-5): GAGVSQSPRYKVTKRGQDVALRCDPISGHVSLYWYRQALGQGPEFLTYFNYEAQQDKSGLPNDRFSAERPEGSISTLTIQRTEQRDSAMYRCATAYEETQYFGPGTRLLVL.

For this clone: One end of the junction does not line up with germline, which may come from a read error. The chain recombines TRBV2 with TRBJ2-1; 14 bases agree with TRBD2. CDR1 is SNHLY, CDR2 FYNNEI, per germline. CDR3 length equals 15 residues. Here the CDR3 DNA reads TGTGCCAGCACTGAACGGACTAGCGGGGGGAATGAGCAGTTCTTC. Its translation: CASTERTSGGNEQFF.

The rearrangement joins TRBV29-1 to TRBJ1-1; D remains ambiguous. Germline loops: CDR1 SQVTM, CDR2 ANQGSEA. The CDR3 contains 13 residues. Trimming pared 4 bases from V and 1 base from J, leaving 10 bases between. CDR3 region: CSVGSNRNTEAFF. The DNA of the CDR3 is TGCAGCGTTGGGTCGAATAGGAACACTGAAGCTTTCTTT.

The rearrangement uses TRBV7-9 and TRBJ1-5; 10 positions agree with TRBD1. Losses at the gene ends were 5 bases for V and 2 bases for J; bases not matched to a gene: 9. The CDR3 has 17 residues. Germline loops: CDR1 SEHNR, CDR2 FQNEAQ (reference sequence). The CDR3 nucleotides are TGTGCCAGCAGCCTTCAAAAAGGACAGGGGGGCAATCAGCCCCAGCATTTT. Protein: CASSLQKGQGGNQPQHF.

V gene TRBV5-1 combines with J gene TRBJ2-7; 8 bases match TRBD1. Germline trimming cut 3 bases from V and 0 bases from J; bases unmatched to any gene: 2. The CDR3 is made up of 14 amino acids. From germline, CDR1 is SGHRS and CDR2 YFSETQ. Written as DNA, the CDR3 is TGCGCCAGCAGCTGGGACAGGACCTCCTACGAGCAGTACTTC. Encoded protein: CASSWDRTSYEQYF.